In its sample, the clone carrying this TCR beta chain was seen a few times. Clones were sequenced by immunoSEQ multiplex PCR, and TCRdb holds only the in-frame ones, with some missing. The sample holds around 30,000 clones, less than 85% seen once. The V and J ends lost 4 bases and 1 base, in that order; junction bases with no gene match: 5. The CDR3 runs to 16 residues. The germline CDR1 and CDR2 sequences are ENHRY and SYGVKD. These data belong to a study of STAT5B mutations in CD4+ large granular lymphocyte leukemia. The receptor was derived from a human donor in good health. Input material: CD4+ T cells from blood buffy coats. The gene calls are TRBV10-3 and TRBJ2-7; 12 bases align to TRBD1. The CDR3 sequence is CAISVPGQGASYEQYF. The CDR3 DNA follows: TGTGCCATCAGTGTCCCGGGACAGGGGGCGTCCTACGAGCAGTACTTC.